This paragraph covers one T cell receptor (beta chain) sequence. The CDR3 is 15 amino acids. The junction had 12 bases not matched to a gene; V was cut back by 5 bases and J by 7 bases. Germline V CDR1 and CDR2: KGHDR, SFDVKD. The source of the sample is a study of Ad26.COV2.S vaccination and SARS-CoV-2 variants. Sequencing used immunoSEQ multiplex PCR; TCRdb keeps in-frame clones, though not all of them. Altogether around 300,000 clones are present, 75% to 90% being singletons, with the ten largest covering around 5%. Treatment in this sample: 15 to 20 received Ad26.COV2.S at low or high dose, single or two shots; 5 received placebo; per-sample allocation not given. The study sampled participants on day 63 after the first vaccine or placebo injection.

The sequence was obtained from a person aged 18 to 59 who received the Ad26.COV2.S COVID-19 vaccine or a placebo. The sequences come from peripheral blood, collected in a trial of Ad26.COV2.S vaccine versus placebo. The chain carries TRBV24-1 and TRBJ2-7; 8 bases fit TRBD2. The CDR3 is CATSGTSGSSEEQYF. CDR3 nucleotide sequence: TGTGCCACCAGTGGAACTAGCGGATCCTCCGAAGAGCAGTACTTC.